These T cell receptor beta chains were read from a single sample in a study of T cells in Graves' hyperthyroidism and ophthalmopathy. TCRdb reprocessed the multiplex PCR reads with MiXCR, giving one entry per CDR3 protein. The table shows 620,000 or so distinct CDR3 sequences, with approximately 14% occurring only once. The material sequenced was blood. Source of these receptors: a woman between 45 and 60 years old with Graves' ophthalmopathy. CDR3s leave out the opening cysteine and the closing phenylalanine or tryptophan. A row's size may be missing; if present it is once, few, many or a size class.

V	size	J	CDR3
TRBV6-1	few	TRBJ2-1	ASSRDSELNEQF
TRBV6-2/TRBV6-3	few	TRBJ2-1	ASREYSGLADNEQF
TRBV7-9	few	TRBJ1-1	ASSTRDRLNTEAS
TRBV20-1	few	TRBJ2-1	SALGTSGFSDEQF
TRBV2	many	TRBJ2-5	ASREHGTKSTETQY
TRBV6-1	.	TRBJ2-3	ASSPPGTSGIRYTQY
TRBV7-2	many	TRBJ2-7	ASNLDVLGGYEQY
TRBV29-1	few	TRBJ2-5	SVEFPAGQETQY
TRBV28	many	TRBJ1-2	ASWSRALEGGYT
TRBV7-8	many	TRBJ2-5	ASSRGRVQETQY
TRBV20-1	.	TRBJ2-7	SADTSGNSYEQY
TRBV7-8	many	TRBJ2-1	ASSLTSPSYNEQF
TRBV12-3/TRBV12-4	many	TRBJ1-5	ASRAGTGINQPQH
TRBV29-1	.	TRBJ2-1	SVTYPDNEQF
TRBV6-5	few	TRBJ2-2	ATNTGPPNTGELF
TRBV20-1	many	TRBJ2-3	SALNSGTDTQY
TRBV24-1	.	TRBJ2-1	ATSDPGGPSEQF
TRBV7-8	many	TRBJ1-4	ASRLRDREGKLF
TRBV19	.	TRBJ1-5	ASSTILGNQPQH
TRBV7-3	many	TRBJ1-1	ASSFQPEGTEAF
TRBV28	many	TRBJ1-5	ASSPARQGNQPQH
TRBV30	many	TRBJ2-7	AWTPGTSYEQY
TRBV10-3	few	TRBJ2-1	AEKTDLNNEQF
TRBV29-1	many	TRBJ2-1	SAPVGNNEQF
TRBV6-1	few	TRBJ2-1	ASSDLPGLVPPEQF
TRBV18	many	TRBJ1-1	ASSPPTLGANTEAF
TRBV7-9	many	TRBJ1-5	ASSLSGGSNQPQH
TRBV10-3	many	TRBJ2-1	AIRLAPYNEQF
TRBV20-1	many	TRBJ1-5	SADMGQAHNQPQH
TRBV27	many	TRBJ1-1	ASSFRRLGTEAF
TRBV13	few	TRBJ2-1	ASSLQGRGQF
TRBV11-2	many	TRBJ2-4	ASSSRTSGVTKNIQY
TRBV27	.	TRBJ2-5	ASSNRALRSQETQY
TRBV7-6	.	TRBJ2-2	ASSFYRTGELF
TRBV6-1	many	TRBJ2-2	ATTQTHWENTGELF
TRBV27	many	TRBJ2-1	ASSLTGTGLWNEQF
TRBV29-1	.	TRBJ2-1	SVASGTGNEQF
TRBV7-9	many	TRBJ2-7	ASSLVQWDEQY
TRBV27	many	TRBJ1-2	ASSLSSGGGYGYT
TRBV12-3/TRBV12-4	.	TRBJ2-3	ASSDRGTDTQY
TRBV27	many	TRBJ2-1	ASSPRGSPYNEQF
TRBV11-2	many	TRBJ1-1	ASSLGTTVNTEAF
TRBV6-5	few	TRBJ1-6	ASSYSGPVLNSPLH
TRBV20-1	many	TRBJ2-3	SARDFKGRGTDTQY
TRBV2	many	TRBJ1-5	ASSERTNQPQH
TRBV5-1	.	TRBJ2-2	ASSLGPTTEPDTGELF
TRBV28	.	TRBJ2-7	ASRGGWELEQY
TRBV15	.	TRBJ1-5	ATSRGSTGTRPQH
TRBV4-1	.	TRBJ1-3	ASSQRGLGNTIY
TRBV7-2	many	TRBJ1-1	ASTQFLGQANTEAF
TRBV12-3/TRBV12-4	many	TRBJ2-5	ASSPPGLGRETQY